This entry lists 24 T cell receptor beta chains sequenced from one sample in a study of PD-1 blockade in classical Hodgkin lymphoma. Data came from immunoSEQ multiplex PCR; TCRdb stores just in-frame clones and leaves some out. The sample yields about 14,000 clones, over 80% seen once. Time point indicated: newly diagnosed, previously untreated cHL patient sample. CD8+ T cell isolation from thawed PBMCs was performed by magnetic negative selection. The sample comprised CD8+ T cells from blood. The origin of the receptors is a human donor with classical Hodgkin lymphoma.

The chain recombines TRBV15 with TRBJ1-1, with a weak D call TRBD1 (5 bases). Germline V gene lookup returns CDR1 LNHNV and CDR2 YYDKDF (reference sequence). V was pared by 5 bases and J by 4 bases, with 17 bases between. The CDR3 sequence is 15 residues long. The CDR3 DNA reads as TGTGCCACCAGCCCCCGGGTAGGGGAGCTCACTGAAGCTTTCTTT. Amino acids: CATSPRVGELTEAFF.

The CDR3, as DNA: TGTGCCAGTAGATCCCTACCGGAATACAATGAGCAGTTCTTC. It is translated as CASRSLPEYNEQFF. The J gene is TRBJ2-1, the V gene TRBV19; D unclear. Germline V gene data show CDR1 as LNHDA and CDR2 as SQIVND (reference sequence). The CDR3 runs to 14 residues. V lost 6 bases and J 4 bases, leaving 13 bases between the germline ends.

The rearrangement joins TRBV4-1 to TRBJ2-5; D tentatively reads TRBD1 or TRBD2 (6 bases each). Per germline, CDR1 MGHRA and CDR2 YSYEKL. CDR3 length: 14 residues. Trimming took off 4 bases at V and 9 bases at J, with 18 bases between the two ends. The DNA for the CDR3 is TGCGCCAGCAGCCCGTCGGTGGGGGGCCGGGCCCAGTACTTC. Translating gives CASSPSVGGRAQYF.

The chain links TRBV27 to TRBJ2-5; D unresolved. The germline V gene has CDR1 MNHEY and CDR2 SMNVEV (reference sequence). Trimming removed 0 bases at V and 0 bases at J, with 8 bases between. This CDR3 comprises 15 residues. This CDR3 reads CASSLSFTYQETQYF. CDR3 DNA sequence: TGTGCCAGCAGTTTATCGTTCACATACCAAGAGACCCAGTACTTC.

V usage is TRBV6-1 and J usage is TRBJ2-1, with 8 bases lining up with TRBD2. This CDR3 spans 13 amino acids. Germline loops: CDR1 MNHNS, CDR2 SASEGT. V was pared by 8 bases and J by 6 bases, with 6 bases of the junction left unmatched. The CDR3 loop reads CASGTGGGNEQFF. The DNA for the CDR3 is TGTGCCAGCGGGACGGGAGGGGGCAATGAGCAGTTCTTC.

The V and J genes are TRBV27 and TRBJ2-1; either TRBD1 or TRBD2 may supply D (6 bases each). V was pared by 5 bases and J by 2 bases, with 10 bases between. Germline values: CDR1 MNHEY, CDR2 SMNVEV (reference sequence). This CDR3 contains 14 residues. The CDR3 nucleotides read TGTGCCAGCAGTAGGGGGGTCGCCTACAATGAGCAGTTCTTC. Translating it yields CASSRGVAYNEQFF.

This chain joins TRBV30 and TRBJ1-1; TRBD1 agrees at 7 bases. V dropped 1 base and J dropped 4; count of bases not matched to a gene: 3. The V gene's germline CDR1 is GTSNPN and CDR2 SVGIG (reference sequence). The CDR3 is made up of 13 amino acids. The CDR3 sequence is CAWSADRATEAFF. In nucleotides, the CDR3 is TGTGCCTGGAGTGCCGACAGGGCCACTGAAGCTTTCTTT.

The genes are TRBV7-6 and TRBJ1-5; D is undetermined. V was pared by 5 bases and J by 0 bases, with 11 bases between. Germline-derived CDR1 and CDR2 are SGHVS and FNYEAQ. CDR3 length: 15 residues. CDR3 DNA: TGTGCCAGCAGCCCCAGTAGGGATAGCAATCAGCCCCAGCATTTT. Amino acid sequence: CASSPSRDSNQPQHF.

The CDR3: CASSQWGGTSGRISYNEQFF. The CDR3 nucleotides are TGTGCCAGCAGCCAGTGGGGGGGGACTAGCGGGAGGATCTCCTACAATGAGCAGTTCTTC. The V gene is TRBV13, the J gene TRBJ2-1, with TRBD2 identical over 15 bases. Germline values: CDR1 PRHDT, CDR2 FYEKMQ (reference sequence). The CDR3 is 20 amino acids. After removal of 5 bases from V and 0 bases from J, the junction contained 11 bases not matched to a gene.

The J gene is TRBJ2-1, the V gene TRBV9; D remains unclear. This CDR3 has 15 amino acids. Germline V gene data show CDR1 as SGDLS and CDR2 as YYNGEE. V lost 4 bases to trimming and J lost 4 bases, with 15 bases between them. CDR3 residues: CASSPRPGGYNEQFF. In nucleotides, the CDR3 is TGTGCCAGCAGCCCGAGGCCTGGTGGGTACAATGAGCAGTTCTTC.

The rearrangement links TRBV5-6 to TRBJ2-1; TRBD2 agrees at 7 bases. The germline V gene has CDR1 SGHDT and CDR2 YYEEEE. V was pared by 3 bases and J by 4 bases, with 4 bases of the junction left unmatched. This CDR3 spans 14 amino acids. CDR3 protein: CASSYGRPYNEQFF. CDR3 nucleotide sequence: TGTGCCAGCAGCTACGGGAGGCCGTACAATGAGCAGTTCTTC.

The chain couples TRBV29-1 to TRBJ2-1; 7 nucleotides line up with TRBD1. After removal of 6 bases from V and 6 bases from J, the junction contained 5 bases not matched to a gene. The germline gives CDR1 SQVTM, CDR2 ANQGSEA. The CDR3 loop spans 12 amino acids. The CDR3 coding sequence is TGCAGCGTAGACGGACAGGTCAATGAGCAGTTCTTC. Residues: CSVDGQVNEQFF.

The genes are TRBV5-1 and TRBJ2-1; 8 bases align to TRBD2. This CDR3 contains 17 residues. Germline assignment: CDR1 SGHRS and CDR2 YFSETQ. V lost 4 bases to trimming and J lost 4 bases; unmatched junction nucleotides: 13. This chain's CDR3 is CASSPAGGAGAYNEQFF. For the CDR3, the DNA is TGCGCCAGCAGCCCCGCTGGAGGAGCGGGAGCATACAATGAGCAGTTCTTC.

The rearrangement joins TRBV6-5 to TRBJ2-3; D unclear. Germline CDR1 and CDR2: MNHEY and SVGAGI. V was shortened by 6 bases and J by 3 bases, with 13 bases between the two germline ends. The CDR3 loop spans 14 amino acids. The CDR3 here is CASRSSSVTDTQYF. DNA of the CDR3: TGTGCCAGCAGATCCTCGAGCGTTACAGATACGCAGTATTTT.

The chain has TRBV19 and TRBJ2-1, with TRBD2 identical over 7 bases. V lost 4 bases and J lost 7; bases outside the gene matches: 4. CDR1 and CDR2 from the germline V gene are LNHDA and SQIVND (reference sequence). The CDR3 covers 13 residues. The CDR3 nucleotides are TGTGCCAGTAGTAGCGGGAGAAGTAATGAGCAGTTCTTC. Protein: CASSSGRSNEQFF.

This chain uses TRBV27 with TRBJ2-6, with 8 nucleotides matching TRBD1. V lost 2 bases, J lost 0 bases, and 9 bases stayed unmatched. Germline V gene data show CDR1 as MNHEY and CDR2 as SMNVEV (reference sequence). The CDR3 extends over 19 amino acids. CDR3 protein: CASSLKGTGYVSGANVLTF. In nucleotides, the CDR3 is TGTGCCAGCAGTTTAAAAGGGACAGGCTATGTCTCTGGGGCCAACGTCCTGACTTTC.

The chain has TRBV27 and TRBJ2-5; a possible D gene is TRBD1 (7 bases). The CDR3 consists of 14 residues. The germline CDR1 and CDR2 sequences are MNHEY and SMNVEV (reference sequence). Trimming removed 5 bases at V and 5 bases at J, with 15 bases between. As DNA, the CDR3 is TGTGCCAGCAGTCCACCAGGGGGACTGGAGACCCAGTACTTC. It specifies CASSPPGGLETQYF.

The CDR3 coding sequence is TGTGCCAGCAGTTTATCACAGGGCTTTAATGAGCAGTTCTTC. Protein product: CASSLSQGFNEQFF. The chain has TRBV28 and TRBJ2-1, with TRBD1 as a possible D gene (6 bases). CDR3 length equals 14 residues. The V end was cut by 1 base, the J end by 7 bases, with 11 bases between. Germline V lookup: CDR1 MDHEN, CDR2 SYDVKM.

The CDR3 loop is CASSRGGTNYGYTF. The CDR3 bases are TGTGCCAGCAGCCGCGGCGGGACCAACTATGGCTACACCTTC. The chain links TRBV14 to TRBJ1-2; possibly TRBD1 for D (5 bases). There are 14 residues in the CDR3. Trimming stripped 4 bases from V and 2 bases from J, with 11 bases between. Germline V gene sequence: CDR1 SGHDN, CDR2 FVKESK. The full variable domain, rest sourced from reference TRBV14 and TRBJ1-2, is EAGVTQFPSHSVIEKGQTVTLRCDPISGHDNLYWYRRVMGKEIKFLLHFVKESKQDESGMPNNRFLAERTGGTYSTLKVQPAELEDSGVYFCASSRGGTNYGYTFGSGTRLTVV.

V usage is TRBV5-1 and J usage is TRBJ1-1; D is perhaps TRBD1 (5 bases). Per germline, CDR1 SGHRS and CDR2 YFSETQ. CDR3 length equals 16 residues. Trimming took 0 bases from V and 0 from J, leaving 12 bases between them. The CDR3 nucleotides are TGCGCCAGCAGCTTGGCCCGGAAGGGACTGAACACTGAAGCTTTCTTT. Translated, it gives CASSLARKGLNTEAFF.

This clone is a singleton in its sample. The J gene is TRBJ2-3, the V gene TRBV30, with D perhaps being TRBD1 or TRBD2 (6 bases each). From germline, CDR1 is GTSNPN and CDR2 SVGIG (reference sequence). Trimming took off 5 bases at V and 1 base at J, with 13 bases between the two ends. The CDR3 is 14 amino acids. The CDR3 nucleotides are TGTGCCTGGCATCGGGGGCAGGGCACAGATACGCAGTATTTT. Translation gives CAWHRGQGTDTQYF.

The V and J genes are TRBV6-6 and TRBJ2-1; perhaps TRBD2 as D (6 bases). Germline lookup yields CDR1 MNHNY and CDR2 SVGAGI (reference sequence). This CDR3 spans 13 amino acids. Deletions cut 11 bases from V and 7 bases from J, with 18 bases between. The CDR3 sequence is CAHQDLGGNEQFF. CDR3 nucleotides: TGTGCCCACCAGGACTTAGGAGGGAATGAGCAGTTCTTC.

The chain couples TRBV2 to TRBJ2-1, with D possibly TRBD1 on 5 matching bases. The germline V gene encodes CDR1 SNHLY and CDR2 FYNNEI. Trimming removed 4 bases at V and 7 bases at J, with 8 bases between. The CDR3 length is 12 residues. CDR3 amino acids: CASSGRANEQFF. Here the CDR3 DNA reads TGTGCCAGCAGTGGCAGGGCGAATGAGCAGTTCTTC. Full variable domain (outside the CDR3, taken from reference TRBV2 and TRBJ2-1): EPEVTQTPSHQVTQMGQEVILRCVPISNHLYFYWYRQILGQKVEFLVSFYNNEISEKSEIFDDQFSVERPDGSNFTLKIRSTKLEDSAMYFCASSGRANEQFFGPGTRLTVL.

The chain has TRBV11-3 and TRBJ1-1; the D gene is possibly TRBD1 (5 bases). Germline V gives CDR1 SGHNT, CDR2 YENEEA. Trimming stripped 5 bases from V and 10 bases from J, with 17 bases between. The CDR3 totals 13 residues. CDR3 sequence: CASSPGPRAGAFF. CDR3 coding DNA: TGTGCCAGCAGCCCGGGACCCCGGGCCGGAGCTTTCTTT.